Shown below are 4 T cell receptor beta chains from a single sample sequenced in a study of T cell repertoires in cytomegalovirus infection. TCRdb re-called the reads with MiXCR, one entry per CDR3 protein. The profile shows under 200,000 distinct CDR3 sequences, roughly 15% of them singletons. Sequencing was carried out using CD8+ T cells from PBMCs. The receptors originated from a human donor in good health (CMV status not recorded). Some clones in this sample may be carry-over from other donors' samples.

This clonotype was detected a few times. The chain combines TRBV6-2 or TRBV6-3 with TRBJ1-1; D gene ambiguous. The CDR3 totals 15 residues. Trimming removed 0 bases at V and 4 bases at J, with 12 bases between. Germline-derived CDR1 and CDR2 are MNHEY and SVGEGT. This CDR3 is CASSYSLAASTEAFF. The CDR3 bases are TGTGCCAGCAGTTACTCTTTGGCAGCCTCCACTGAAGCTTTCTTT.

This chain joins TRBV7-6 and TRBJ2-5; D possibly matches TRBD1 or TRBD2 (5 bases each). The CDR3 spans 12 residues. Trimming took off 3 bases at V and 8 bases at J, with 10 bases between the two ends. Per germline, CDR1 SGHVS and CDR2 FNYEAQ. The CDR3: CASSLGTETQYF. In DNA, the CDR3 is TGTGCCAGCAGCTTGGGGACGGAAACCCAGTACTTC.

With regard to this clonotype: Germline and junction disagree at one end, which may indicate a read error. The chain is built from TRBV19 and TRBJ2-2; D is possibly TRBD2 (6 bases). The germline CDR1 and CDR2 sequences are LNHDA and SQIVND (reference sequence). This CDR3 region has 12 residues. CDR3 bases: TGCTATACGGCGGGAAACACCGGGGAGCTGTTTTTT. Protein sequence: CYTAGNTGELFF.

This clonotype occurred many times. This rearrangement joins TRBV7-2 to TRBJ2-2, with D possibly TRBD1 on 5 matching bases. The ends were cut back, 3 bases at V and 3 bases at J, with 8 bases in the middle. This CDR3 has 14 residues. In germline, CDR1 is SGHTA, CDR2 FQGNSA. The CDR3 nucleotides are TGTGCCAGCAGCTTCGGACATGACACCGGGGAGCTGTTTTTT. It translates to CASSFGHDTGELFF. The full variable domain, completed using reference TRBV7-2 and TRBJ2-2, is GAGVSQSPSNKVTEKGKDVELRCDPISGHTALYWYRQSLGQGLEFLIYFQGNSAPDKSGLPSDRFSAERTGGSVSTLTIQRTQQEDSAVYLCASSFGHDTGELFFGEGSRLTVL.